This TCR beta chain was recovered during a study of blood T cell repertoires in COVID-19. Germline V gene sequence: CDR1 LGHNA, CDR2 YSLEER. The CDR3 has 17 amino acids. J gave up 5 bases and V 0 bases, and 10 bases lay outside the gene matches. Only in-frame clones appear in the TCRdb table, and some are missing; sequencing was by immunoSEQ multiplex PCR. The data contain 250,000 to 350,000 clones, around 88% of them seen just once; the ten biggest clones take up about 5.5%. Assignment of participants to cohorts was predicated upon participant-reported clinical history. The rearrangement joins TRBV4-3 to TRBJ2-1; 7 bases map to TRBD1. Sequencing was done on a sample of PBMCs or T cells enriched from blood (not recorded which). The receptor was isolated from a middle-aged woman who had recovered from COVID-19. This CDR3 reads CASSQDTAQGDNNEQFF. The CDR3 region has the DNA TGCGCCAGCAGCCAAGATACGGCCCAGGGGGACAACAATGAGCAGTTCTTC.